Listed here are 30 T cell receptor beta chains from one sample, sequenced in a study of T cell responses to AZD1222 COVID-19 vaccine. Only in-frame clones appear in the TCRdb table, and some are missing; sequencing was by immunoSEQ multiplex PCR. The data hold around 180,000 clones, with 88% observed a single time. This specimen was peripheral blood, taken 28 days after the second AZD1222 dose. These receptors were taken from an adult who received the AZD1222 COVID-19 vaccine.

This clone was recorded once. CDR3 protein: CASSAGTGATQPQHF. The CDR3 region has the DNA TGTGCCAGCAGCGCCGGGACAGGGGCTACTCAGCCCCAGCATTTT. This chain uses TRBV6-5 with TRBJ1-5; 10 bases align to TRBD1. CDR3 size: 15 residues. The ends lost 6 bases at V and 6 bases at J; junction bases unmatched: 8. The germline gives CDR1 MNHEY, CDR2 SVGAGI.

The chain couples TRBV7-2 to TRBJ2-3, with D maybe TRBD1 (6 bases). Germline V CDR1 and CDR2: SGHTA, FQGNSA. This CDR3 is built from 14 residues. Trimming removed 7 bases from V and 8 bases from J, with 19 bases in between. The CDR3 loop reads CASKPAQGMGTQYF. The CDR3 DNA is TGTGCCAGCAAACCGGCCCAGGGGATGGGTACGCAGTATTTT. The whole variable domain, filled in from reference TRBV7-2 and TRBJ2-3, reads GAGVSQSPSNKVTEKGKDVELRCDPISGHTALYWYRQSLGQGLEFLIYFQGNSAPDKSGLPSDRFSAERTGGSVSTLTIQRTQQEDSAVYLCASKPAQGMGTQYFGPGTRLTVL.

This clone has just one count. The rearrangement joins TRBV7-9 to TRBJ1-2; D is possibly TRBD1 (5 bases). V shed 0 bases and J shed 8 bases, with 10 bases lying between them. This CDR3 is 13 amino acids long. In germline, CDR1 is SEHNR, CDR2 FQNEAQ (reference sequence). The DNA of the CDR3 is TGTGCCAGCAGCTTAGCAGGGGAGATAGGCTACACCTTC. Amino acids: CASSLAGEIGYTF.

The chain combines TRBV14 with TRBJ1-2; 9 nucleotides agree with TRBD1. In germline, CDR1 is SGHDN, CDR2 FVKESK. With 5 bases clipped from V and 2 bases from J, the junction kept 9 bases outside the gene matches. The CDR3 length is 16 residues. The CDR3 DNA follows: TGTGCCAGCAGCTCGTTGACAGGGGGTGACAACTATGGCTACACCTTC. Amino acids: CASSSLTGGDNYGYTF.

The chain carries TRBV7-9 and TRBJ2-3, with D uncertain. This CDR3 spans 12 amino acids. Trimming stripped 3 bases from V and 4 bases from J, with 5 bases between. Germline-derived CDR1 and CDR2 are SEHNR and FQNEAQ (reference sequence). The DNA for the CDR3 is TGTGCCAGCAGCTTGACCGCAGATACGCAGTATTTT. Translation gives CASSLTADTQYF.

The rearrangement joins TRBV19 to TRBJ2-7; possibly TRBD1 for D (6 bases). CDR3 length equals 15 residues. Trimming shortened V by 3 bases and J by 1 base, and 13 bases separated the two germline ends. CDR1 is LNHDA and CDR2 is SQIVND in the germline V gene (reference sequence). The CDR3 is CASSIRGQGSYEQYF. The CDR3 nucleotides read TGTGCCAGTAGTATTCGAGGGCAGGGGTCCTACGAGCAGTACTTC.

The chain has TRBV7-2 and TRBJ2-7; TRBD1 might be the D (6 bases). This CDR3 is built from 13 residues. Trimming cost V 5 bases and J 1 base, with 9 bases left between them. CDR1 is SGHTA, CDR2 FQGNSA, per germline. CDR3 in DNA: TGTGCCAGCAGCACCGGGACATCCTACGAGCAGTACTTC. This encodes CASSTGTSYEQYF.

The V and J genes are TRBV11-3 and TRBJ2-1; 7 positions agree with TRBD2. V shed 1 base and J 6 bases; nucleotides not matched to a gene: 9. The CDR3 consists of 16 residues. From germline, CDR1 is SGHNT and CDR2 YENEEA. CDR3 amino acids: CASSLGLAVLPNEQFF. CDR3 DNA sequence: TGTGCCAGCAGCTTAGGTCTAGCGGTCCTACCCAATGAGCAGTTCTTC.

This chain joins TRBV6-5 and TRBJ1-1; D may be TRBD1 (6 bases). This CDR3 is 13 amino acids long. In germline, CDR1 is MNHEY, CDR2 SVGAGI. With 4 bases removed from V and 4 bases from J, the gap between germline ends came to 10 bases. CDR3 bases: TGTGCCAGCAGTTTGAACAGGGCCACTGAAGCTTTCTTT. It codes for CASSLNRATEAFF.

The chain is built from TRBV7-3 and TRBJ2-1; 8 nucleotides align to TRBD2. V gave up 5 bases and J gave up 4 bases; unmatched junction bases: 4. The CDR3 is 14 residues long. Germline V lookup: CDR1 SGHTA, CDR2 FQGTGA. CDR3 coding DNA: TGTGCCAGCAGCCTCGGGACTAGGTACAATGAGCAGTTCTTC. This encodes CASSLGTRYNEQFF.

This rearrangement joins TRBV5-4 to TRBJ2-7; D is unresolved. Deletions cut 4 bases from V and 2 bases from J, with 16 bases between. The CDR3 runs 15 residues. Germline V gene data show CDR1 as SGHNT and CDR2 as YYREEE (reference sequence). The CDR3 DNA follows: TGTGCCAGCAGCCAGGCAAGGGTTGGTCCCTACGAGCAGTACTTC. It codes for CASSQARVGPYEQYF. The full variable domain, with the rest looked up from reference TRBV5-4 and TRBJ2-7, is ETGVTQSPTHLIKTRGQQVTLRCSSQSGHNTVSWYQQALGQGPQFIFQYYREEENGRGNFPPRFSGLQFPNYSSELNVNALELDDSALYLCASSQARVGPYEQYFGPGTRLTVT.

The chain links TRBV20-1 to TRBJ2-7; 8 nucleotides align to TRBD2. Unmatched junction bases numbered 5, after V lost 7 bases and J lost 6 bases. The CDR3 covers 11 residues. The germline V gene encodes CDR1 DFQATT and CDR2 SNEGSKA (reference sequence). In DNA form, the CDR3 reads TGCAGTGTAGCGGGATTAGGCGAGCAGTACTTC. It codes for CSVAGLGEQYF.

V is TRBV6-2 or TRBV6-3 and J is TRBJ2-1; no reliable D call. Looked up from germline, CDR1 is MNHEY and CDR2 is SVGEGT. CDR3 length: 14 residues. The ends were cut back, 0 bases at V and 7 bases at J, with 10 bases in the middle. The CDR3 spells CASSYSQSRNEQFF. The CDR3 DNA sequence: TGTGCCAGCAGTTACTCACAGTCTCGGAATGAGCAGTTCTTC.

This clone occurred a few times. The genes are TRBV11-3 and TRBJ2-2; D uncertain. Trimming cost V 7 bases and J 4 bases, with 10 bases left between them. The CDR3 has 13 amino acids. The germline gives CDR1 SGHNT, CDR2 YENEEA. The CDR3 spells CASNPSGTGELFF. In DNA, the CDR3 is TGTGCCAGCAACCCCTCTGGCACCGGGGAGCTGTTTTTT.

The DNA for the CDR3 is TGTGCCAGCAGCCCTAGCGGAGGCATGGATACGCAGTATTTT. Its protein is CASSPSGGMDTQYF. The chain couples TRBV7-9 to TRBJ2-3; 7 bases match TRBD2. The length of the CDR3 is 14 residues. In germline, CDR1 is SEHNR, CDR2 FQNEAQ (reference sequence). V was clipped by 5 bases and J by 6 bases; unmatched bases: 8.

V usage is TRBV28 and J usage is TRBJ1-5, with 7 positions matching TRBD1. Germline assignment: CDR1 MDHEN and CDR2 SYDVKM. The length of the CDR3 is 14 residues. V shed 6 bases and J 0 bases; nucleotides not matched to a gene: 2. CDR3 coding DNA: TGTGCCAGCAGCTCAGGGGGTAGCAATCAGCCCCAGCATTTT. Translating gives CASSSGGSNQPQHF.

The J gene is TRBJ1-3, the V gene TRBV19; no definite D call. Germline-derived CDR1 and CDR2 are LNHDA and SQIVND (reference sequence). The V end lost 3 bases, the J end lost 0 bases, and 6 bases lay between the germline ends. The CDR3 sequence is 14 residues long. CDR3 nucleotide sequence: TGTGCCAGTAGTATCTTCCTCTCTGGAAACACCATATATTTT. Its translation: CASSIFLSGNTIYF.

CDR3 in amino acids: CAWSVPIAGLQETQYF. The CDR3 region has the DNA TGTGCCTGGAGTGTCCCTATAGCGGGCCTCCAAGAGACCCAGTACTTC. This rearrangement joins TRBV30 to TRBJ2-5, with 7 nucleotides matching TRBD2. J was trimmed by 1 base and V by 0 bases; bases with no gene match: 8. Per germline, CDR1 GTSNPN and CDR2 SVGIG (reference sequence). CDR3 size: 16 residues.

This clone was seen only once. The chain employs TRBV5-1 and TRBJ2-1, with TRBD2 identical over 10 bases. Unmatched junction bases numbered 6, after V lost 1 base and J lost 8 bases. CDR1 and CDR2 (germline): SGHRS, YFSETQ. This CDR3 contains 15 residues. The CDR3 nucleotides read TGCGCCAGCAGCTTGACGGCTAGCGGGAGCCATGAGCAGTTCTTC. As protein: CASSLTASGSHEQFF.

This chain uses TRBV5-6 with TRBJ2-7, with 11 nucleotides matching TRBD2. The junction had 10 bases not matched to a gene; V was cut back by 4 bases and J by 4 bases. The germline gives CDR1 SGHDT, CDR2 YYEEEE. The CDR3 runs to 16 residues. The CDR3 loop is CASSPDSGRAVYEQYF. The DNA of the CDR3 is TGTGCCAGCAGCCCGGATAGCGGGAGGGCCGTGTACGAGCAGTACTTC.

The chain employs TRBV14 and TRBJ2-7; a weak D match, TRBD2 (5 bases). The CDR3 is made up of 15 amino acids. CDR1 and CDR2 (germline): SGHDN, FVKESK. Trimming pared 1 base from V and 4 bases from J, leaving 14 bases between. CDR3 bases: TGTGCCAGCAGCCAAGCCGGGCAGACGGGGTACGAGCAGTACTTC. Residues: CASSQAGQTGYEQYF.

This chain links TRBV27 with TRBJ2-1; TRBD2 might be the D (6 bases). The germline CDR1 and CDR2 sequences are MNHEY and SMNVEV (reference sequence). V gave up 8 bases and J gave up 8 bases, with 10 bases separating them. This CDR3 has 11 residues. CDR3 sequence reads: CASGWGDEQFF. The CDR3 DNA is TGTGCCAGCGGTTGGGGGGATGAGCAGTTCTTC.

This rearrangement joins TRBV30 to TRBJ2-1; D is undetermined. The germline V gene encodes CDR1 GTSNPN and CDR2 SVGIG (reference sequence). V was trimmed by 3 bases and J by 4 bases, leaving 1 base between them. The CDR3 spans 10 residues. The CDR3: CAWRYNEQFF. The CDR3 DNA sequence: TGTGCCTGGAGATACAATGAGCAGTTCTTC.

The chain carries TRBV7-2 and TRBJ2-7; TRBD1 agrees at 7 bases. CDR1 is SGHTA and CDR2 is FQGNSA in the germline V gene. V was pared by 5 bases and J by 1 base, with 8 bases of the junction left unmatched. This CDR3 has 15 residues. In nucleotides, the CDR3 is TGTGCCAGCAGCATAACGTCGGACAGGTCCTACGAGCAGTACTTC. This sequence encodes CASSITSDRSYEQYF. Full variable domain (remainder filled in from reference TRBV7-2 and TRBJ2-7): GAGVSQSPSNKVTEKGKDVELRCDPISGHTALYWYRQSLGQGLEFLIYFQGNSAPDKSGLPSDRFSAERTGGSVSTLTIQRTQQEDSAVYLCASSITSDRSYEQYFGPGTRLTVT.

J is TRBJ2-1 and V is TRBV3-1 (or the pseudogene TRBV3-2); D assignment may be TRBD1 or TRBD2 (5 bases each). The ends were cut back, 0 bases at V and 12 bases at J, with 12 bases in the middle. This CDR3 contains 13 residues. Germline V gene lookup returns CDR1 LGHDT and CDR2 YNNKEL (reference sequence). As DNA, the CDR3 is TGTGCCAGCAGCCAAGATCGGGACCGCGCGCAGTTCTTC. Protein sequence: CASSQDRDRAQFF.

This sequence joins TRBV2 and TRBJ1-2, with D unresolved. This CDR3 comprises 11 residues. CDR1 and CDR2 from the germline V gene are SNHLY and FYNNEI. The V end lost 2 bases, the J end lost 8 bases, and 6 bases lay between the germline ends. The CDR3 DNA sequence: TGTGCCAGCAGTGAATTTCTCGGCTACACCTTC. Protein sequence: CASSEFLGYTF.

V is TRBV10-3 and J is TRBJ1-4; maybe TRBD1 (5 bases). The germline gives CDR1 ENHRY, CDR2 SYGVKD. The CDR3 runs to 14 residues. V dropped 8 bases and J dropped 4 bases, with 14 bases sitting between them. As DNA, the CDR3 is TGTGCCATCTCCCGGGGGGATGGTAATGAAAAACTGTTTTTT. It is translated as CAISRGDGNEKLFF.

The CDR3 DNA reads as TGTGCCAGCAGCAGGGGTGGCTACACCTTC. Its protein is CASSRGGYTF. The J gene is TRBJ1-2, the V gene TRBV6-5, with D tentatively TRBD1 (6 bases). V gave up 6 bases and J gave up 7 bases, with 6 bases separating them. CDR3 length: 10 amino acids. Germline V gene lookup returns CDR1 MNHEY and CDR2 SVGAGI.

The J gene is TRBJ1-5, the V gene TRBV7-2; 10 bases are shared with TRBD1. The CDR3 is made up of 15 amino acids. Germline-derived CDR1 and CDR2 are SGHTA and FQGNSA. V was clipped by 5 bases and J by 2 bases; unmatched bases: 3. The CDR3, as DNA: TGTGCCAGCAGCCCGACAGGGGGCCGCAATCAGCCCCAGCATTTT. Its translation is CASSPTGGRNQPQHF.

The V gene is TRBV2, the J gene TRBJ2-4; TRBD1 might be the D (5 bases). V lost 6 bases, J lost 0 bases, and 21 bases lay in between. This CDR3 spans 18 amino acids. Germline V gene data show CDR1 as SNHLY and CDR2 as FYNNEI. For the CDR3, the DNA is TGTGCCAGCAGCGACATATCAGGGCCGCTTCTAGCCAAAAACATTCAGTACTTC. Encoded protein: CASSDISGPLLAKNIQYF.